Shown below are 25 T cell receptor beta chains from a single sample sequenced in a study of regulatory T cells in long-lasting Graves disease. Through Arm-PCR of CDR3 regions and iRepertoire HTBI primers, TCR beta libraries were built. MiXCR, applied by TCRdb to the multiplex PCR reads, yields one record per CDR3 protein. This table has around 480,000 distinct CDR3 sequences, about 17% appearing once. As to time point: newly diagnosed GD, antithyroid drugs for less than 3 months. Extracted PBMC RNA gave rise to the TCR library. This same sample was also part of a study on T cells in Graves' hyperthyroidism and ophthalmopathy.

This specimen was peripheral blood mononuclear cells (PBMCs), taken at new diagnosis, from a patient treated with antithyroid drugs. The origin of the receptors is a man in his forties with Graves disease.

V and J are TRBV20-1 and TRBJ2-2; TRBD2 agrees at 8 bases. The germline V gene encodes CDR1 DFQATT and CDR2 SNEGSKA (reference sequence). With 0 bases clipped from V and 7 bases from J, the junction kept 7 bases outside the gene matches. The CDR3 totals 15 residues. For the CDR3, the DNA is TGCAGTGCTAGAGAACCGGGACTAGGGTTCGGGGAGCTGTTTTTT. Protein: CSAREPGLGFGELFF.

About this clonotype itself: A read error likely explains this, since a far larger clone differs by one base. Here the CDR3 reads CASSPVTGGAKTQYF. Written as DNA, the CDR3 is TGCGCCAGCAGCCCCGTGACAGGGGGCGCGAAGACCCAGTACTTC. This sequence joins TRBV5-1 and TRBJ2-5; the match to TRBD1 covers 10 bases. This CDR3 region has 15 residues. Germline CDR1 and CDR2: SGHRS and YFSETQ. V dropped 4 bases and J dropped 6; count of bases not matched to a gene: 9.

This clonotype showed up many times. The chain employs TRBV28 and TRBJ2-1; D call uncertain. The CDR3 sequence is 12 residues long. V gave up 2 bases and J gave up 6 bases, with 5 bases separating them. CDR1 and CDR2 from the germline V gene are MDHEN and SYDVKM. The CDR3 DNA sequence: TGTGCCAGCAGTTTAGCGGTCAATGAGCAGTTCTTC. This encodes CASSLAVNEQFF.

This clonotype has ten or more counts. The gene calls are TRBV5-1 and TRBJ1-4, with D possibly being TRBD1 (6 bases). V was shortened by 4 bases and J by 5 bases, with 12 bases between the two germline ends. Germline-derived CDR1 and CDR2 are SGHRS and YFSETQ. The CDR3 runs to 14 residues. The CDR3 loop is CASSVDRRNEKLFF. Written as DNA, the CDR3 is TGCGCCAGCAGCGTTGACAGGAGAAATGAAAAACTGTTTTTT.

Ten or more counts support this clonotype. The chain uses TRBV28 and TRBJ2-1; maybe TRBD1 (6 bases). The better agreement between TRBJ2-5 and the DNA end casts doubt on the J call. The CDR3 runs 19 residues. CDR1 MDHEN and CDR2 SYDVKM come from the germline V gene. CDR3: CASSAKPGAITGHKKTQYF. The CDR3 DNA sequence: TGTGCCAGCAGTGCCAAGCCTGGGGCCATAACGGGACATAAGAAGACCCAGTACTTC.

The table lists this clonotype with many counts. The J gene is TRBJ2-5, the V gene TRBV7-6; 8 bases are a match to TRBD1. CDR3 length equals 16 residues. V trimming: 5 bases; J trimming: 5 bases; junction bases outside the gene matches: 13. CDR1 is SGHVS, CDR2 FNYEAQ, per germline. The CDR3 bases are TGTGCCAGCAGCGATAGGGGGATCAGGGGGCCCGAGACCCAGTACTTC. Translated: CASSDRGIRGPETQYF.

The chain links TRBV6-2 or TRBV6-3 to TRBJ1-6; D is undetermined. The germline V gene has CDR1 MNHEY and CDR2 SVGEGT. The V end was cut by 5 bases, the J end by 3 bases, with 8 bases between. The CDR3 runs to 14 residues. DNA for the CDR3: TGTGCCAGCAGTCGGATCGTCTATAATTCACCCCTCCACTTT. As protein: CASSRIVYNSPLHF.

This clonotype was picked up a small number of times. The J gene is TRBJ2-7, the V gene TRBV20-1; 9 positions agree with TRBD1. The CDR3 covers 17 residues. J gave up 0 bases and V 3 bases, and 12 bases lay outside the gene matches. The V gene's germline CDR1 is DFQATT and CDR2 SNEGSKA (reference sequence). The CDR3 bases are TGCAGTGCTAGCGGACAGGGGCTTCGGAGGAGCTCCTACGAGCAGTACTTC. Amino acid sequence: CSASGQGLRRSSYEQYF.

The chain carries TRBV19 and TRBJ2-7, with no clear D. Trimming removed 3 bases from V and 1 base from J, with 10 bases in between. The CDR3 spans 14 residues. Germline assignment: CDR1 LNHDA and CDR2 SQIVND (reference sequence). CDR3 loop: CASSIATVSYEQYF. Written as DNA, the CDR3 is TGTGCCAGTAGTATCGCCACCGTTTCCTACGAGCAGTACTTC. The complete variable domain, with remaining parts taken from reference TRBV19 and TRBJ2-7, reads DGGITQSPKYLFRKEGQNVTLSCEQNLNHDAMYWYRQDPGQGLRLIYYSQIVNDFQKGDIAEGYSVSREKKESFPLTVTSAQKNPTAFYLCASSIATVSYEQYFGPGTRLTVT.

This clonotype was seen many times. J is TRBJ2-7 and V is TRBV19; 12 positions match TRBD2. The germline V gene has CDR1 LNHDA and CDR2 SQIVND (reference sequence). This CDR3 is built from 14 residues. The ends lost 6 bases at V and 5 bases at J; junction bases unmatched: 5. The CDR3 is CASRRLAGVDEQYF. CDR3 sequence (DNA): TGTGCCAGTAGGCGACTAGCGGGAGTGGACGAGCAGTACTTC.

The V and J genes are TRBV5-6 and TRBJ2-3; no firm D call. Trimming shortened V by 0 bases and J by 8 bases, and 13 bases separated the two germline ends. Germline CDR1 and CDR2: SGHDT and YYEEEE. This CDR3 spans 14 amino acids. The CDR3 loop is CASSLEVSPSTQYF. The CDR3 DNA reads TGTGCCAGCAGCTTGGAGGTCAGTCCGAGTACGCAGTATTTT.

This clonotype turned up a few times. The chain employs TRBV10-3 and TRBJ2-6; D ambiguous. The ends were cut back, 7 bases at V and 0 bases at J, with 7 bases in the middle. CDR1 and CDR2 (germline): ENHRY, SYGVKD. This CDR3 is built from 14 residues. The CDR3 region is CAIKASSGANVLTF. CDR3 sequence (DNA): TGTGCCATCAAGGCCAGCTCTGGGGCCAACGTCCTGACTTTC.

This chain links TRBV28 with TRBJ2-1, with TRBD2 matching over 9 bases. Germline assignment: CDR1 MDHEN and CDR2 SYDVKM. This CDR3 is 17 amino acids long. Unmatched junction bases numbered 10, after V lost 4 bases and J lost 3 bases. The CDR3, as DNA: TGTGCCAGCAGTTCTTCTCGTAGCGGGAGAGTCTACAATGAGCAGTTCTTC. This codes for CASSSSRSGRVYNEQFF.

This clonotype was counted ten times or more. The chain links TRBV6-1 to TRBJ2-3; the match to TRBD1 covers 7 bases. The CDR3 is 17 amino acids. Germline lookup yields CDR1 MNHNS and CDR2 SASEGT. J lost 4 bases, V lost 6 bases, and 16 bases had no gene match. The CDR3 spells CASRPTITGVGADTQYF. The CDR3 DNA sequence: TGTGCCAGCAGACCAACAATAACAGGGGTTGGTGCAGATACGCAGTATTTT.

V gene TRBV19 combines with J gene TRBJ2-2; 7 bases fit TRBD2. Per germline, CDR1 LNHDA and CDR2 SQIVND (reference sequence). V gave up 4 bases and J gave up 3 bases; unmatched junction bases: 17. The CDR3 totals 19 residues. CDR3 in DNA: TGTGCCAGTAGTAAGGGGAGGGGTAACCTTCCGGGGGACACCGGGGAGCTGTTTTTT. This encodes CASSKGRGNLPGDTGELFF.

The genes are TRBV7-2 and TRBJ2-1; TRBD2 matches 7 bases. J was trimmed by 8 bases and V by 2 bases; bases with no gene match: 12. The CDR3 runs 16 residues. Germline CDR1 reads SGHTA; CDR2 reads FQGNSA. The CDR3: CASSLKPGLLPYEQFF. CDR3 nucleotides: TGTGCCAGCAGCTTAAAACCGGGACTACTCCCGTATGAGCAGTTCTTC.

This clonotype has a count of ten or more. The J gene is TRBJ2-7, the V gene TRBV6-1; D ambiguous. Germline values: CDR1 MNHNS, CDR2 SASEGT. Trimming pared 2 bases from V and 3 bases from J, leaving 2 bases between. This CDR3 comprises 11 residues. The CDR3 is CASSEFYEQYF. The CDR3, as DNA: TGTGCCAGCAGTGAATTCTACGAGCAGTACTTC.

This clonotype was counted between two and nine times. V usage is TRBV6-9 and J usage is TRBJ2-7, with TRBD2 identical over 16 bases. Germline V gene sequence: CDR1 MNHGY, CDR2 SVAAGI. This CDR3 contains 19 residues. The ends lost 3 bases at V and 6 bases at J; junction bases unmatched: 14. The CDR3 sequence: CASSYTLPGTSGRASEQYF. The CDR3 region has the DNA TGTGCCAGCAGTTACACTCTCCCGGGGACTAGCGGGAGGGCCTCCGAGCAGTACTTC.

This clonotype appeared many times. The rearrangement joins TRBV15 to TRBJ2-2; no clear D. The V and J ends lost 0 bases and 6 bases respectively, with 14 bases between them. The CDR3 is made up of 16 amino acids. From germline, CDR1 is LNHNV and CDR2 YYDKDF (reference sequence). The CDR3 loop reads CATSRDRASVSGELFF. The CDR3 nucleotides are TGTGCCACCAGCAGAGATCGAGCGTCGGTGTCCGGGGAGCTGTTTTTT.

The chain links TRBV6-9 to TRBJ2-3; the match to TRBD2 covers 11 bases. CDR3 length: 16 amino acids. Germline V gene sequence: CDR1 MNHGY, CDR2 SVAAGI. Germline trimming cut 3 bases from V and 1 base from J; bases unmatched to any gene: 3. The DNA of the CDR3 is TGTGCCAGCAGTTACAGGGGACTAGCGGGCACAGATACGCAGTATTTT. It specifies CASSYRGLAGTDTQYF.

This clonotype was counted between two and nine times. This rearrangement joins TRBV15 to TRBJ1-4, with D hard to call. Trimming cost V 0 bases and J 11 bases, with 10 bases left between them. Germline V gene lookup returns CDR1 LNHNV and CDR2 YYDKDF (reference sequence). The CDR3 covers 13 residues. This CDR3 reads CATSRDLVGKLFF. The CDR3 DNA sequence: TGTGCCACCAGCAGAGATCTGGTTGGTAAACTGTTTTTT.

This clonotype has a count of ten or more. The rearrangement uses TRBV28 and TRBJ2-7; the match to TRBD2 covers 8 bases. After removal of 1 base from V and 4 bases from J, the junction contained 6 bases not matched to a gene. Germline V lookup: CDR1 MDHEN, CDR2 SYDVKM. The CDR3 has 15 residues. This CDR3 is CASSLFIGGRYEQYF. DNA of the CDR3: TGTGCCAGCAGTTTATTTATCGGCGGGAGGTACGAGCAGTACTTC.

This clonotype has a count of ten or more. The V gene is TRBV11-3, the J gene TRBJ1-6; no definite D call. Trimming left V 5 bases short and J 2 bases short, with 7 bases between. This CDR3 spans 14 amino acids. Germline-derived CDR1 and CDR2 are SGHNT and YENEEA. The DNA of the CDR3 is TGTGCCAGCAGCCCCCGCCCCTATAATTCACCCCTCCACTTT. Translation gives CASSPRPYNSPLHF.

There are a few counts of this clonotype. The chain combines TRBV12-3 or TRBV12-4 with TRBJ1-3; possible D gene TRBD1, 5 bases. V lost 2 bases and J lost 0, with 8 bases in between. The CDR3 is 15 amino acids. CDR3 coding DNA: TGTGCCAGCAGTTTACAGGGTTCCTCTGGAAACACCATATATTTT. This encodes CASSLQGSSGNTIYF.

V usage is TRBV24-1 and J usage is TRBJ2-1; 14 bases agree with TRBD2. V was clipped by 4 bases and J by 8 bases; unmatched bases: 9. Germline assignment: CDR1 KGHDR and CDR2 SFDVKD. CDR3 length equals 17 residues. The CDR3 sequence is CATSDPGTSGSIDEQFF. In nucleotides, the CDR3 is TGTGCCACCAGTGACCCCGGGACTAGCGGGAGTATCGATGAGCAGTTCTTC.